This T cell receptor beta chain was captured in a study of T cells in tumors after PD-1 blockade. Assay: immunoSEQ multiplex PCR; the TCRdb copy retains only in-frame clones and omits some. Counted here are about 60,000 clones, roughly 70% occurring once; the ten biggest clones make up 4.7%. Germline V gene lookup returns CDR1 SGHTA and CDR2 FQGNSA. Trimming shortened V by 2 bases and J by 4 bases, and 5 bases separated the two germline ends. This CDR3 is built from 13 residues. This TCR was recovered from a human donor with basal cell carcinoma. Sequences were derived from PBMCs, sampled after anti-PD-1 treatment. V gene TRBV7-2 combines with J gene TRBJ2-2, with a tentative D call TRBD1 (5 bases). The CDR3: CASSLQGTGELFF. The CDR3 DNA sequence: TGTGCCAGCAGCTTACAGGGCACCGGGGAGCTGTTTTTT.